This note documents a single T cell receptor beta chain sequence. The antigen remains unidentified. These data are taken from a study of cytomegalovirus exposure and HLA in healthy donors. Germline CDR1 reads MDHEN; CDR2 reads SYDVKM. V lost 7 bases and J 5 bases, leaving 17 bases between the germline ends. The CDR3 is 14 residues long. Study observations and caveats: A link between a missense DCLRE1C variant and TCR beta V- and J-gene trimming emerged from a later analysis. Reportedly, diagnosis of cytomegalovirus status by the classifier showed high specificity and sensitivity.

Primers for the PCR totalled 60 Vbeta and 13 Jbeta. Profiled with immunoSEQ multiplex PCR; TCRdb holds only in-frame clones, not every one. The sample lists about 160,000 clones, roughly four fifths occurring once. The rearrangement joins TRBV28 to TRBJ1-2; a possible D gene is TRBD1 (5 bases). The TCR was taken from a female donor in good health and CMV-seronegative. The material sequenced was PBMCs. CDR3 coding DNA: TGTGCCAGCACCCTGGGGCCAGGGCCGTATGGCTACACCTTC. Translated: CASTLGPGPYGYTF.